These 29 T cell receptor beta chains originate from one sample sequenced in a study of shared T cell receptors in the human thymus. The assay was immunoSEQ multiplex PCR, and TCRdb's table has in-frame clones only and misses some. The sample lists hundreds of thousands of clones, roughly 85% occurring once. These data also featured in a second study, about human thymus T cells.

Specimen: thymocytes. Receptors originate from a girl under three years old with a congenital heart defect.

This clone occurred once. The V gene is TRBV18, the J gene TRBJ2-5; 7 bases align to TRBD2. The germline CDR1 and CDR2 sequences are KGHSH and LQKENI. With 3 bases clipped from V and 5 bases from J, the junction kept 9 bases outside the gene matches. This CDR3 spans 15 amino acids. CDR3 amino acids: CASSPRFLAAETQYF. DNA for the CDR3: TGTGCCAGCTCACCCCGATTCCTAGCGGCGGAGACCCAGTACTTC.

The V gene is TRBV19, the J gene TRBJ1-2; 7 bases fit TRBD1. The CDR3 extends over 15 amino acids. Germline V lookup: CDR1 LNHDA, CDR2 SQIVND (reference sequence). V lost 7 bases and J lost 7; bases outside the gene matches: 15. This chain's CDR3 is CASTTPGGPRSGYTF. CDR3 bases: TGTGCCAGTACCACTCCAGGGGGGCCTAGGTCTGGCTACACCTTC. The entire variable domain, with the rest obtained from reference TRBV19 and TRBJ1-2, is as follows: DGGITQSPKYLFRKEGQNVTLSCEQNLNHDAMYWYRQDPGQGLRLIYYSQIVNDFQKGDIAEGYSVSREKKESFPLTVTSAQKNPTAFYLCASTTPGGPRSGYTFGSGTRLTVV.

V and J are TRBV16 and TRBJ2-7; tentatively, D is TRBD2 (5 bases). Per germline, CDR1 KGHSY and CDR2 FQNENV. The length of the CDR3 is 12 residues. The germline V and J ends were trimmed by 3 bases and 5 bases, with 8 bases remaining between them. The CDR3 DNA sequence: TGTGCCAGCAGCCAGCCCGGGGACGAGCAGTACTTC. It is translated as CASSQPGDEQYF.

The rearrangement joins TRBV5-1 to TRBJ1-5; D unresolved. The germline V gene encodes CDR1 SGHRS and CDR2 YFSETQ. CDR3 size: 14 residues. Trimming stripped 4 bases from V and 6 bases from J, with 14 bases between. CDR3 protein: CASSPHPGSQPQHF. The DNA for the CDR3 is TGCGCCAGCAGCCCACACCCGGGAAGTCAGCCCCAGCATTTT. Full variable domain (missing parts from reference TRBV5-1 and TRBJ1-5): KAGVTQTPRYLIKTRGQQVTLSCSPISGHRSVSWYQQTPGQGLQFLFEYFSETQRNKGNFPGRFSGRQFSNSRSEMNVSTLELGDSALYLCASSPHPGSQPQHFGDGTRLSIL.

The chain links TRBV6-1 to TRBJ1-1, with D uncertain. Between the trimmed V and J ends, which lost 5 bases and 6 bases, there was a span of 7 bases. CDR3 length: 11 amino acids. The germline V gene encodes CDR1 MNHNS and CDR2 SASEGT. CDR3 nucleotide sequence: TGTGCCAGCAGTCCGGGTCCTGAAGCTTTCTTT. It is translated as CASSPGPEAFF.

The chain recombines TRBV18 with TRBJ1-1; D is possibly TRBD1 (5 bases). V was cut by 2 bases and J by 0 bases, with 22 bases left in between. Germline V CDR1 and CDR2: KGHSH, LQKENI. CDR3 length: 19 amino acids. Here the CDR3 DNA reads TGTGCCAGCTCACCAGTTAGACCAGGGATCGACTTCTTGAACACTGAAGCTTTCTTT. Translated: CASSPVRPGIDFLNTEAFF.

This chain joins TRBV11-2 and TRBJ2-5; no reliable D call. CDR3 length: 15 residues. The germline V gene encodes CDR1 SGHAT and CDR2 FQNNGV. V lost 2 bases to trimming and J lost 2 bases, with 12 bases between them. CDR3 DNA sequence: TGTGCCAGCAGCTTAAAAAAGACTGTACAAGAGACCCAGTACTTC. Translation: CASSLKKTVQETQYF.

The gene calls are TRBV19 and TRBJ2-1; D may be TRBD2 (6 bases). This CDR3 has 19 residues. V was trimmed by 0 bases and J by 0 bases, leaving 18 bases between them. Germline-derived CDR1 and CDR2 are LNHDA and SQIVND (reference sequence). This CDR3 is CASSIDLGRRESSYNEQFF. Here the CDR3 DNA reads TGTGCCAGTAGTATAGATCTGGGCCGTCGGGAGAGCTCCTACAATGAGCAGTTCTTC.

V and J are TRBV14 and TRBJ1-2; D is uncertain. Germline values: CDR1 SGHDN, CDR2 FVKESK. This CDR3 contains 13 residues. V was trimmed by 1 base and J by 8 bases, leaving 11 bases between them. The chain's CDR3 is CASSQAPPLGYTF. CDR3 nucleotides: TGTGCCAGCAGCCAAGCCCCTCCGTTGGGCTACACCTTC.

In this sample, this clone turned up once. V usage is TRBV14 and J usage is TRBJ1-2, with 10 nucleotides matching TRBD1. The CDR3 sequence is 15 residues long. V lost 1 base and J lost 4; bases outside the gene matches: 3. The germline gives CDR1 SGHDN, CDR2 FVKESK. CDR3 in DNA: TGTGCCAGCAGCCAAGCAAGACAGGGGGCCTATGGCTACACCTTC. It encodes CASSQARQGAYGYTF. The full variable domain, in which reference TRBV14 and TRBJ1-2 provide the parts outside the CDR3, is EAGVTQFPSHSVIEKGQTVTLRCDPISGHDNLYWYRRVMGKEIKFLLHFVKESKQDESGMPNNRFLAERTGGTYSTLKVQPAELEDSGVYFCASSQARQGAYGYTFGSGTRLTVV.

The rearrangement joins TRBV4-3 to TRBJ1-2; D not certain. V lost 0 bases, J lost 6 bases, and 11 bases lay in between. The CDR3 totals 14 residues. Germline V gives CDR1 LGHNA, CDR2 YSLEER. CDR3 in DNA: TGCGCCAGCAGCCAAGAAGTAAGAGGGAATGGCTACACCTTC. Residues: CASSQEVRGNGYTF.

The chain links TRBV6-1 to TRBJ1-3, with a possible D match to TRBD1 (6 bases). Germline V gives CDR1 MNHNS, CDR2 SASEGT. The V gene lost 11 bases and the J gene lost 0 bases, with 17 bases spanning the gap. The CDR3 runs to 15 residues. The CDR3 sequence: CAAGEGGLSGNTIYF. Written as DNA, the CDR3 is TGTGCCGCGGGGGAGGGGGGCCTCTCTGGAAACACCATATATTTT.

J is TRBJ1-1 and V is TRBV11-2; no definite D call. Germline CDR1 SGHAT, CDR2 FQNNGV. Trimming pared 0 bases from V and 4 bases from J, leaving 9 bases between. CDR3 length: 14 amino acids. The CDR3, as DNA: TGTGCCAGCAGCTTAGAGGAGCGATCCACTGAAGCTTTCTTT. This gives the protein CASSLEERSTEAFF.

The chain employs TRBV4-2 and TRBJ1-2; 7 nucleotides line up with TRBD1. V dropped 3 bases and J dropped 2; count of bases not matched to a gene: 15. Germline V CDR1 and CDR2: LGHNA, YNFKEQ. There are 18 residues in the CDR3. The CDR3 sequence is CASSQKYYRDRKNYGYTF. CDR3 DNA: TGTGCCAGCAGCCAGAAATATTACCGGGACAGAAAGAACTATGGCTACACCTTC.

The chain links TRBV27 to TRBJ2-3, with 10 positions matching TRBD2. The CDR3 consists of 16 residues. The V gene's germline CDR1 is MNHEY and CDR2 SMNVEV (reference sequence). V shed 3 bases, J shed 2 bases, and the junction held 5 bases outside the gene matches. The CDR3 sequence: CASSFRTSGFTDTQYF. CDR3 coding DNA: TGTGCCAGCAGTTTCCGGACTAGCGGCTTCACAGATACGCAGTATTTT.

The chain combines TRBV6-6 with TRBJ1-1, with 9 bases that match TRBD1. This CDR3 contains 15 residues. The junction had 9 bases not matched to a gene; V was cut back by 2 bases and J by 8 bases. CDR1 and CDR2 from the germline V gene are MNHNY and SVGAGI (reference sequence). CDR3 nucleotides: TGTGCCAGCAGTTACGGGACAGGGCTGGGGGAGGAAGCTTTCTTT. It is translated as CASSYGTGLGEEAFF.

This chain connects TRBV10-3 to TRBJ2-5; 7 nucleotides line up with TRBD1. This CDR3 comprises 15 residues. The V gene end was trimmed by 3 bases and the J gene end by 3 bases; junction bases not matched to a gene: 7. From germline, CDR1 is ENHRY and CDR2 SYGVKD. Here the CDR3 DNA reads TGTGCCATCAGTGAACCGGACAGGAGAGAAGAGACCCAGTACTTC. Its translation is CAISEPDRREETQYF.

CDR3 nucleotide sequence: TGTGCCAGCAGAACCGGACAGTACTCTGGAAACACCATATATTTT. Protein: CASRTGQYSGNTIYF. V and J are TRBV7-2 and TRBJ1-3, with D maybe TRBD1 (6 bases). Deletions cut 6 bases from V and 0 bases from J, with 12 bases between. The CDR3 has 15 residues. Germline assignment: CDR1 SGHTA and CDR2 FQGNSA.

The J gene is TRBJ1-2, the V gene TRBV4-3; no clear D gene. V shed 0 bases and J shed 4 bases, with 12 bases lying between them. The CDR3 extends over 15 amino acids. CDR1 is LGHNA, CDR2 YSLEER, per germline. CDR3 loop: CASSQDLGDCYGYTF. DNA for the CDR3: TGCGCCAGCAGCCAAGATCTCGGAGATTGCTATGGCTACACCTTC.

The chain employs TRBV5-5 and TRBJ1-5; no clear D gene. V dropped 3 bases and J dropped 0 bases, with 19 bases sitting between them. There are 18 residues in the CDR3. CDR1 and CDR2 (germline): SGHKS, YYEKEE (reference sequence). The DNA of the CDR3 is TGTGCCAGCAGCTATACAAGCGACGCCGTTTATAGCAATCAGCCCCAGCATTTT. Protein product: CASSYTSDAVYSNQPQHF.

The CDR3 DNA reads as TGTGCCAGTAGTATTTCCAACTCCTACAATGAGCAGTTCTTC. Amino acids: CASSISNSYNEQFF. V and J are TRBV19 and TRBJ2-1; no definite D call. V lost 3 bases and J 0 bases, leaving 6 bases between the germline ends. Germline CDR1 reads LNHDA; CDR2 reads SQIVND (reference sequence). The CDR3 covers 14 residues.

V usage is TRBV5-4 and J usage is TRBJ2-5, with D possibly being TRBD2 (6 bases). V was trimmed by 7 bases and J by 5 bases, leaving 18 bases between them. This CDR3 is built from 14 residues. The germline V gene encodes CDR1 SGHNT and CDR2 YYREEE (reference sequence). The CDR3 region has the DNA TGTGCCAGCCGCGTCGGGGGAAGGGCGGAGACCCAGTACTTC. Protein sequence: CASRVGGRAETQYF.

This rearrangement joins TRBV5-1 to TRBJ2-1, with 13 bases aligning to TRBD2. The CDR3 covers 18 residues. Germline V CDR1 and CDR2: SGHRS, YFSETQ. Losses at the gene ends were 3 bases for V and 3 bases for J; bases not matched to a gene: 9. This CDR3 is CASSSPTSGGAYYNEQFF. The CDR3 DNA follows: TGCGCCAGCAGCTCGCCCACTAGCGGGGGGGCGTACTACAATGAGCAGTTCTTC.

V is TRBV28 and J is TRBJ2-2; the D gene is possibly TRBD1 (6 bases). V lost 6 bases and J 3 bases, leaving 11 bases between the germline ends. The germline V gene has CDR1 MDHEN and CDR2 SYDVKM. This CDR3 has 14 residues. The CDR3 DNA follows: TGTGCCAGCAGGTCACAGGGATACACCGGGGAGCTGTTTTTT. This sequence encodes CASRSQGYTGELFF.

V gene TRBV29-1 combines with J gene TRBJ2-5; no definite D call. V lost 5 bases and J 0 bases, leaving 13 bases between the germline ends. The CDR3 consists of 14 residues. Looked up from germline, CDR1 is SQVTM and CDR2 is ANQGSEA. CDR3 in amino acids: CSVITCTNQETQYF. CDR3 nucleotide sequence: TGCAGCGTTATAACTTGTACCAACCAAGAGACCCAGTACTTC.

The chain joins TRBV2 to TRBJ1-6; D is ambiguous. V lost 1 base, J lost 4 bases, and 8 bases lay in between. The CDR3 is 15 residues long. Germline assignment: CDR1 SNHLY and CDR2 FYNNEI. CDR3 DNA sequence: TGTGCCAGCAGTGAAGTGGCCAGATATAATTCACCCCTCCACTTT. Its protein product is CASSEVARYNSPLHF.

The CDR3, as DNA: TGTGCCAGCAGACTACAAGACTCGTGTCGGACACCGCACTACGAGCAGTACTTC. As protein: CASRLQDSCRTPHYEQYF. This sequence joins TRBV5-5 and TRBJ2-7; tentatively, D is TRBD1 (5 bases). This CDR3 contains 18 residues. Trimming took off 5 bases at V and 3 bases at J, with 27 bases between the two ends. Germline lookup yields CDR1 SGHKS and CDR2 YYEKEE (reference sequence).

The rearrangement links TRBV14 to TRBJ2-5; 10 bases map to TRBD1. Germline V CDR1 and CDR2: SGHDN, FVKESK. This CDR3 has 18 residues. V was pared by 0 bases and J by 5 bases, with 12 bases of the junction left unmatched. The CDR3 DNA reads as TGTGCCAGCAGCCAAGAGGATCGTCGGACAGGGGGGTTTGAGACCCAGTACTTC. This encodes CASSQEDRRTGGFETQYF.

This chain uses TRBV20-1 with TRBJ1-2; D gene uncertain. The V gene's germline CDR1 is DFQATT and CDR2 SNEGSKA (reference sequence). The CDR3 consists of 11 residues. Trimming removed 1 base at V and 8 bases at J, with 8 bases between. CDR3 DNA: TGCAGTGCTAGAGGGGAGGAGGGCTACACCTTC. It encodes CSARGEEGYTF.